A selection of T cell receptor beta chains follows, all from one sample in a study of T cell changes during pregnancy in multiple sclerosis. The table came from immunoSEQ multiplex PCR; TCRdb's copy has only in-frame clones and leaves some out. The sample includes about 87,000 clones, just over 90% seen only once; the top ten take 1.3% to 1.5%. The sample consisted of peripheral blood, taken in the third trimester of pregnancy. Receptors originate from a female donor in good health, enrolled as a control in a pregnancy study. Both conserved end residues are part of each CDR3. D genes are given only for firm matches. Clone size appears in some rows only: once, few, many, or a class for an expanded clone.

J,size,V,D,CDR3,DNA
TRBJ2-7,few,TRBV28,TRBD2,CASGEDGRAIKEQYF,TGTGCCAGCGGAGAAGACGGGAGGGCCATAAAGGAGCAGTACTTC
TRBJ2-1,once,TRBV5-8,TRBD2,CASSKGLGLDNEQFF,TGTGCCAGCAGCAAGGGACTAGGGCTGGACAATGAGCAGTTCTTC
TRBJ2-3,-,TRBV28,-,CASSESADTQYF,TGTGCCAGCAGCGAGTCCGCAGATACGCAGTATTTT
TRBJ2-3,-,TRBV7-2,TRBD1,CASSADRVTDTQYF,TGTGCCAGCAGCGCAGACAGGGTGACAGATACGCAGTATTTT
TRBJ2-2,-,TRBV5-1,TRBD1,CASSPRTGGDTGELFF,TGCGCCAGCAGCCCGAGGACAGGGGGCGACACCGGGGAGCTGTTTTTT
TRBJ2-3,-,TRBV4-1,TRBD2,CASSQGSGGRAGADTQYF,TGCGCCAGCAGCCAAGGAAGTGGCGGGAGGGCCGGAGCAGATACGCAGTATTTT
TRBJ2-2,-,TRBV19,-,CASSMGPTGFTGELFF,TGTGCCAGTAGTATGGGCCCGACAGGCTTCACCGGGGAGCTGTTTTTT
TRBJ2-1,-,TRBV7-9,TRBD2,CASRGTTYDEQFF,TGTGCCAGCAGAGGGACTACCTACGATGAGCAGTTCTTC
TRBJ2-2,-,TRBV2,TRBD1,CASGGQAANTGELFF,TGTGCCAGCGGGGGACAGGCAGCGAACACCGGGGAGCTGTTTTTT
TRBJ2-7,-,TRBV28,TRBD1,CASSFGGRGISEQYF,TGTGCCAGCAGTTTCGGCGGCAGGGGGATCTCAGAACAGTACTTC
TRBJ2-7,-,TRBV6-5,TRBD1,CASSYSTGQSIYEQYF,TGTGCCAGCAGTTACTCGACGGGACAGAGCATCTACGAGCAGTACTTC
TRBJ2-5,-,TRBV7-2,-,CASSPMETQYF,TGTGCCAGCAGTCCAATGGAGACCCAGTACTTC
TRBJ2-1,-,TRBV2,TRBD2,CASSSFGTRDYNEQFF,TGTGCCAGCAGTTCTTTCGGGACTAGAGATTACAATGAGCAGTTCTTC
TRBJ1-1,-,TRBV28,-,CASSLHKTKGKDTWNTEAFF,TGTGCCAGCAGTTTACATAAAACTAAGGGGAAGGATACATGGAACACTGAAGCTTTCTTT
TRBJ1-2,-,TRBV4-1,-,CASSQPGTLNYGYTF,TGCGCCAGCAGCCAACCAGGGACTCTCAACTATGGCTACACCTTC
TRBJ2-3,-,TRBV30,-,CAWSYGEGTDTQYF,TGTGCCTGGAGTTACGGGGAGGGCACAGATACGCAGTATTTT
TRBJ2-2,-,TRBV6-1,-,CAVHRVGDTGELFF,TGTGCCGTGCACAGGGTCGGAGACACCGGGGAGCTGTTTTTT
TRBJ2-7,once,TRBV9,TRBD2,CASSALSGRANEQYF,TGTGCCAGCAGCGCCCTTAGCGGGAGGGCCAACGAGCAGTACTTC
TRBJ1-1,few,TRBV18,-,CASSPTGNTEAFF,TGTGCCAGCTCACCGACGGGGAACACTGAAGCTTTCTTT
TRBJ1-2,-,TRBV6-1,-,CASSEATGEVNYGYTF,TGTGCCAGCAGTGAAGCTACGGGGGAGGTAAACTATGGCTACACCTTC
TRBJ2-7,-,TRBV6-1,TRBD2,CASSGDRTSGRASSSYEQYF,TGTGCCAGCAGTGGAGACCGGACTAGCGGGAGGGCCTCTAGCTCCTACGAGCAGTACTTC
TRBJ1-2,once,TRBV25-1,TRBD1,CASSERTGVYGYTF,TGTGCCAGCAGTGAGCGAACAGGGGTCTATGGCTACACCTTC
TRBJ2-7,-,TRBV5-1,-,CASSLGAPEGSYEQYF,TGCGCCAGCAGCTTGGGGGCACCAGAAGGTTCATACGAGCAGTACTTC
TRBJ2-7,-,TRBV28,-,CASSFPDGVSYEQYF,TGTGCCAGCAGTTTTCCCGACGGAGTATCCTACGAGCAGTACTTC
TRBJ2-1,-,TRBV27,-,CASSSQGVEQFF,TGTGCCAGCAGTTCCCAGGGTGTCGAGCAGTTCTTC
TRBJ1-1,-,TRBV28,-,CASSLGGASVKPEAFF,TGTGCCAGCAGTTTGGGGGGTGCGTCGGTGAAACCTGAAGCTTTCTTT
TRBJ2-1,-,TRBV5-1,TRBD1,CASSLMPGQVPSYNEQFF,TGCGCCAGCAGTCTAATGCCGGGACAGGTTCCCTCCTACAATGAGCAGTTCTTC
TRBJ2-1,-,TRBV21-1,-,CASSKEREGRNEQFF,TGTGCCAGCAGCAAGGAGCGGGAGGGCCGGAATGAGCAGTTCTTC
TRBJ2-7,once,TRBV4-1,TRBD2,CASSQGLLAGVYEQYF,TGCGCCAGCAGCCAAGGTTTACTAGCGGGTGTCTACGAGCAGTACTTC
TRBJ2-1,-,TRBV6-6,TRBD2,CASTGTSGNNEQFF,TGTGCCAGCACCGGGACTAGCGGAAACAATGAGCAGTTCTTC
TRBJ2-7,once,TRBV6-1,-,CASSELVRDYEQYF,TGTGCCAGCAGTGAACTTGTGAGAGATTACGAGCAGTACTTC
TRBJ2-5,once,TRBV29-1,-,CSAPTGYQETQYF,TGCAGCGCCCCGACAGGATACCAAGAGACCCAGTACTTC
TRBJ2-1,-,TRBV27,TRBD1,CASSLGQGYEQFF,TGTGCCAGCAGTTTGGGACAGGGGTATGAGCAGTTCTTC
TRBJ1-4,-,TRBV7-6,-,CASSPRPRGEKLFF,TGTGCCAGCAGCCCCCGTCCCCGTGGCGAAAAACTGTTTTTT
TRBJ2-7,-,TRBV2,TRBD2,CASLPFALAGNWYF,TGTGCCAGCCTACCTTTCGCGCTAGCGGGAAATTGGTACTTC
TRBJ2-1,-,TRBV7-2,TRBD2,CASSYSGGTYNEQFF,TGTGCCAGCAGTTATAGCGGGGGGACCTACAATGAGCAGTTCTTC
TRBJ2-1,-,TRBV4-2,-,CASSQVIGSGVSVAEQFF,TGTGCCAGCAGCCAAGTCATCGGTTCGGGTGTAAGCGTCGCTGAGCAGTTCTTC
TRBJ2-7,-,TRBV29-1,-,CSVPGHTTYEQYF,TGCAGCGTTCCAGGACATACCACCTACGAGCAGTACTTC
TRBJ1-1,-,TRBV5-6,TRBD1,CASSLETGNINTEAFF,TGTGCCAGCAGTCTAGAGACAGGGAATATAAACACTGAAGCTTTCTTT
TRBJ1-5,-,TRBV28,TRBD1,CASSSTTGQPQHF,TGTGCCAGCAGTTCGACGACAGGGCAGCCCCAGCATTTT
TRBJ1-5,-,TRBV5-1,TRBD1,CASSPGTGAQPQHF,TGCGCCAGCAGTCCCGGGACAGGGGCCCAGCCCCAGCATTTT
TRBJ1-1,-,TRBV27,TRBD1,CASKIGTGVPEAFF,TGTGCCAGCAAGATAGGGACAGGGGTCCCTGAAGCTTTCTTT
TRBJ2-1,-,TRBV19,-,CASSMDGEDEQFF,TGTGCCAGTAGTATGGATGGGGAGGATGAGCAGTTCTTC
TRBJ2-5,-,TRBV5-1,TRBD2,CASSLSGGETQYF,TGCGCCAGCAGCTTGTCGGGAGGGGAGACCCAGTACTTC
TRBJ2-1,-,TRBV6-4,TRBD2,CASSDSGTSRSNEQFF,TGTGCCAGCAGTGACTCGGGGACTAGCCGCTCGAATGAGCAGTTCTTC